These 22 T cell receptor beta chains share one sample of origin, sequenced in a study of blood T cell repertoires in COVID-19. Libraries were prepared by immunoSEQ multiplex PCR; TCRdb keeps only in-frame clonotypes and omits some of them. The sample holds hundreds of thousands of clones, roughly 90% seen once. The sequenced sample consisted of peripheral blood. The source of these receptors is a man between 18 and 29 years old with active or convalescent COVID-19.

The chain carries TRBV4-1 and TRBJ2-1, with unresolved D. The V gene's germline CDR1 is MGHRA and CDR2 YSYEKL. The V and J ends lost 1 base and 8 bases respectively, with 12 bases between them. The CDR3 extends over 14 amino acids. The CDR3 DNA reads TGCGCCAGCAGCCAAGTCCTAAGCCAGGATGAGCAGTTCTTC. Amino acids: CASSQVLSQDEQFF.

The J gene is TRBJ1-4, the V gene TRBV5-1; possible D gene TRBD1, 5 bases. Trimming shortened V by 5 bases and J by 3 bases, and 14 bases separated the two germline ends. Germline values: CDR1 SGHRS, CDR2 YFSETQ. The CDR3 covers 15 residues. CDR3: CASRPLPGANEKLFF. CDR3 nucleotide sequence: TGCGCCAGCAGACCCCTACCGGGGGCTAATGAAAAACTGTTTTTT.

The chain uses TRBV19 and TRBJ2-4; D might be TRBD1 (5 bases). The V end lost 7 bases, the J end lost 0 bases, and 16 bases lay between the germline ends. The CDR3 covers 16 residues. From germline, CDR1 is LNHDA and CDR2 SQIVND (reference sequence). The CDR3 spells CASTPDSRLAKNIQYF. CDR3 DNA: TGTGCCAGTACCCCAGACAGCCGTCTAGCCAAAAACATTCAGTACTTC.

The CDR3 nucleotides read TGTGCCAGCAGTCTCCGGGGTGGGGGCCCTAGGGAGCAGTTCTTC. It is translated as CASSLRGGGPREQFF. The chain is built from TRBV27 and TRBJ2-1, with D possibly being TRBD1 (6 bases). Germline V lookup: CDR1 MNHEY, CDR2 SMNVEV (reference sequence). The CDR3 runs to 15 residues. V lost 5 bases, J lost 10 bases, and 21 bases lay in between.

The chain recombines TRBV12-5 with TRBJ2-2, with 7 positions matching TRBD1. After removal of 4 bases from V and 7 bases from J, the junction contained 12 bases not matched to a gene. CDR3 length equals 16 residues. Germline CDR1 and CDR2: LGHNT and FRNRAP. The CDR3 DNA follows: TGTGCTAGTGGTTCCACAAGACCGGGACAGCACGGGGAGCTGTTTTTT. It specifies CASGSTRPGQHGELFF.

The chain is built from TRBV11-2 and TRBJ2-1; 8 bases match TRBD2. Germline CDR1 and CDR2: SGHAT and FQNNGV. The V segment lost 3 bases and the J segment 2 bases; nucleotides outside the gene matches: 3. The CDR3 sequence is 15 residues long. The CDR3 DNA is TGTGCCAGCAGCTTTGGCGGGGGGCCCTACAATGAGCAGTTCTTC. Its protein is CASSFGGGPYNEQFF. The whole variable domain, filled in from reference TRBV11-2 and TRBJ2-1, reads EAGVAQSPRYKIIEKRQSVAFWCNPISGHATLYWYQQILGQGPKLLIQFQNNGVVDDSQLPKDRFSAERLKGVDSTLKIQPAKLEDSAVYLCASSFGGGPYNEQFFGPGTRLTVL.

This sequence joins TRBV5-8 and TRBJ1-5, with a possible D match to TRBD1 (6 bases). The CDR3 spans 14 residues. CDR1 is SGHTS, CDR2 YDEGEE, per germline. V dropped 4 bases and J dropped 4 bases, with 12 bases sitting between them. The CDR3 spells CASSHRVGNQPQHF. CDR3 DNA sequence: TGTGCCAGCAGCCACAGGGTTGGAAATCAGCCCCAGCATTTT.

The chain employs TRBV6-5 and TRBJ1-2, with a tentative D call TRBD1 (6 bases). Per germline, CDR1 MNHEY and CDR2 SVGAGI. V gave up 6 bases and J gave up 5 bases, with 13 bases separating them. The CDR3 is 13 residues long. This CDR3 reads CASSKGTFYGYTF. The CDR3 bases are TGTGCCAGCAGCAAAGGGACATTTTATGGCTACACCTTC.

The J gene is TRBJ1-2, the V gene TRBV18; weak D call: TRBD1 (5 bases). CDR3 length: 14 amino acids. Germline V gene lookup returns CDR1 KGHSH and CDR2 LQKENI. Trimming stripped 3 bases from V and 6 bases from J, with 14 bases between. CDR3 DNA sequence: TGTGCCAGCTCACCCTCCGCCAGGGCAAATGGCTACACCTTC. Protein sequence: CASSPSARANGYTF.

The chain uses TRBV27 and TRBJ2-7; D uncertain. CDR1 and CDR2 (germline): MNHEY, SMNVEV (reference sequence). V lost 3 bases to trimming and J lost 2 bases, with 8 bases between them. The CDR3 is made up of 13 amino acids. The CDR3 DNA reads TGTGCCAGCAGTTTTGGAGTGACCTACGAGCAGTACTTC. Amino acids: CASSFGVTYEQYF.

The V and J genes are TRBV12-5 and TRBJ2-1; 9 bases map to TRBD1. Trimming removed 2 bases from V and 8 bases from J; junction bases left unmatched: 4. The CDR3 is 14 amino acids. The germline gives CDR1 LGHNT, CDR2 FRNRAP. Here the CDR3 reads CASGLRDRVDEQFF. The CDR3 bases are TGTGCTAGTGGTTTGAGGGACAGGGTTGATGAGCAGTTCTTC.

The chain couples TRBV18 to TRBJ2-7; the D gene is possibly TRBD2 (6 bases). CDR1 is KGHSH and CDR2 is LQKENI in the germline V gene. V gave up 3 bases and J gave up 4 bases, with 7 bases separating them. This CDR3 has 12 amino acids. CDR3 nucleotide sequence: TGTGCCAGCTCACCGGAGGGGTACGAGCAGTACTTC. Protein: CASSPEGYEQYF.

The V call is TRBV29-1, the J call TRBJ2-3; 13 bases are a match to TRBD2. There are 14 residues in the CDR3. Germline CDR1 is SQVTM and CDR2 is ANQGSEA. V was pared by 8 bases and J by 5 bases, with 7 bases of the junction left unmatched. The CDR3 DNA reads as TGCAGCACTAGCGGGAGGGCCGGAAAAGATACGCAGTATTTT. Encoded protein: CSTSGRAGKDTQYF.

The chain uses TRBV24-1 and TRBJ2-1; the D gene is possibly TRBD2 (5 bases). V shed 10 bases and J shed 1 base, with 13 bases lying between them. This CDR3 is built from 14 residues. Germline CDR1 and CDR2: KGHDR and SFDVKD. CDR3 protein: CATRGSQSYNEQFF. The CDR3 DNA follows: TGTGCCACGAGAGGGTCGCAATCCTACAATGAGCAGTTCTTC.

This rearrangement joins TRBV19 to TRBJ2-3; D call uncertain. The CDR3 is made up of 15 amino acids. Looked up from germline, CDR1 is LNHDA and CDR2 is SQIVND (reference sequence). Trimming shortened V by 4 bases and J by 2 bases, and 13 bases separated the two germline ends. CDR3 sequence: CASSNLGAVTDTQYF. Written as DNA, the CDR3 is TGTGCCAGTAGTAATCTAGGAGCCGTCACAGATACGCAGTATTTT.

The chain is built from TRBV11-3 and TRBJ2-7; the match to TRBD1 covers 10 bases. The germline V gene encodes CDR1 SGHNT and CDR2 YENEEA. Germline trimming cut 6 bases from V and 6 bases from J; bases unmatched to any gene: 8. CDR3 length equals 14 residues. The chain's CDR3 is CASSGGQGPGEQYF. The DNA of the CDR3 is TGTGCCAGCAGTGGGGGACAGGGGCCGGGCGAGCAGTACTTC.

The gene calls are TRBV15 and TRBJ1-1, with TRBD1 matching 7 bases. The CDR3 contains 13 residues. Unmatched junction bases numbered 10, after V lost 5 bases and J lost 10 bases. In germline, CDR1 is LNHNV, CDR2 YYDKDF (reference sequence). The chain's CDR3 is CATSVGTEARAFF. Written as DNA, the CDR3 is TGTGCCACCAGCGTGGGGACAGAGGCTCGAGCTTTCTTT.

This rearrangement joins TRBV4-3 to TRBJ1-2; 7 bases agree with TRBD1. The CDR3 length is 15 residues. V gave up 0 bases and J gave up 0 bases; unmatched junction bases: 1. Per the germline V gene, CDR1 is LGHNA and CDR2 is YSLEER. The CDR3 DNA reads TGCGCCAGCAGCCAAGAAGGGACAGCTAACTATGGCTACACCTTC. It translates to CASSQEGTANYGYTF.

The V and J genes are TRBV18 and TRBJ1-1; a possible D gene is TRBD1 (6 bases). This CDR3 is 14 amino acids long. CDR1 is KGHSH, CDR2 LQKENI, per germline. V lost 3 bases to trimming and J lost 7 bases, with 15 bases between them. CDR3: CASSPRQERGEAFF. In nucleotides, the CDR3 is TGTGCCAGCTCACCCCGACAGGAGAGGGGTGAAGCTTTCTTT. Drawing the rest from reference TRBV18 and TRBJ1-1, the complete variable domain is NAGVMQNPRHLVRRRGQEARLRCSPMKGHSHVYWYRQLPEEGLKFMVYLQKENIIDESGMPKERFSAEFPKEGPSILRIQQVVRGDSAAYFCASSPRQERGEAFFGQGTRLTVV.

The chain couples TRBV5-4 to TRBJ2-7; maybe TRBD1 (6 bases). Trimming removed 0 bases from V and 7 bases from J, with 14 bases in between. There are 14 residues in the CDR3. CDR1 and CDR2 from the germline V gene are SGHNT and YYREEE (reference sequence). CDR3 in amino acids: CASSLVLQGGEQYF. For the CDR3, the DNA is TGTGCCAGCAGCTTGGTACTACAGGGTGGGGAGCAGTACTTC. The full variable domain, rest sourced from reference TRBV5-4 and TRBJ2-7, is ETGVTQSPTHLIKTRGQQVTLRCSSQSGHNTVSWYQQALGQGPQFIFQYYREEENGRGNFPPRFSGLQFPNYSSELNVNALELDDSALYLCASSLVLQGGEQYFGPGTRLTVT.

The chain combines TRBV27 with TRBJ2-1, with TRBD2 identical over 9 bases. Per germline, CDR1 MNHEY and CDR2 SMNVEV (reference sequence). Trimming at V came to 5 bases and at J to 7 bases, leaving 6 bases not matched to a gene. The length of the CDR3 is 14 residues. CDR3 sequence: CASSTPSGENEQFF. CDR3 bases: TGTGCCAGCAGTACGCCTAGCGGGGAGAATGAGCAGTTCTTC.

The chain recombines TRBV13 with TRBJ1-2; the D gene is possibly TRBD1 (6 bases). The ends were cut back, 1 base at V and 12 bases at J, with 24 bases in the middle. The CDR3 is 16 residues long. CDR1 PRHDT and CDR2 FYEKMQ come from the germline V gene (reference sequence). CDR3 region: CASSLVGRRQGLGDTF. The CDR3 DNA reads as TGTGCCAGCAGCTTAGTAGGTCGTAGGCAGGGGCTAGGTGACACCTTC.